One sample yielded the 27 T cell receptor beta chains listed below, sequenced in a study of early T cells in non-severe SARS-CoV-2 infection. Each CDR3 protein is one row after TCRdb ran MiXCR on the 5' RACE reads. The sample has under 85,000 distinct CDR3 sequences; approximately 12% are singletons. Material: whole blood, obtained at baseline. The receptors stem from an adult who was a healthcare worker with PCR-confirmed SARS-CoV-2 infection or an uninfected control (not recorded which). The donor label of this sample is uncertain.

This clonotype was recorded at least ten times. This chain links TRBV7-6 with TRBJ2-5; 11 bases agree with TRBD2. The V segment lost 1 base and the J segment 4 bases; nucleotides outside the gene matches: 11. Germline V CDR1 and CDR2: SGHVS, FNYEAQ. There are 18 residues in the CDR3. This chain's CDR3 is CASSLVGLLAGGRETQYF. Here the CDR3 DNA reads TGTGCCAGCAGCTTAGTTGGTCTGTTAGCGGGAGGGCGAGAGACCCAGTACTTC.

This clonotype was observed a handful of times. V usage is TRBV4-3 and J usage is TRBJ1-2; the D is unclear. Germline V gene sequence: CDR1 LGHNA, CDR2 YSLEER. Trimming pared 2 bases from V and 4 bases from J, leaving 14 bases between. The CDR3 extends over 15 amino acids. This CDR3 is CASSQYQGPIYGYTF. The CDR3 region has the DNA TGCGCCAGCAGCCAATACCAAGGACCGATCTATGGCTACACCTTC.

CDR3 sequence (DNA): TGTGCCAGCAGCCGGACAGGGGTCTCCTACGAGCAGTACTTC. Its protein is CASSRTGVSYEQYF. This rearrangement joins TRBV5-6 to TRBJ2-7; 9 bases line up with TRBD1. This CDR3 spans 14 amino acids. The V gene's germline CDR1 is SGHDT and CDR2 YYEEEE. Trimming took 4 bases from V and 0 from J; bases not matched to a gene: 2.

The table lists this clonotype with many counts. J is TRBJ2-7 and V is TRBV2; D uncertain. CDR1 is SNHLY and CDR2 is FYNNEI in the germline V gene. The CDR3 has 12 residues. Trimming cost V 1 base and J 7 bases, with 8 bases left between them. The chain's CDR3 is CASSEDLGEQYF. CDR3 bases: TGTGCCAGCAGTGAAGATCTGGGGGAGCAGTACTTC.

This rearrangement joins TRBV10-3 to TRBJ2-1; 9 bases agree with TRBD2. The CDR3 has 15 residues. CDR1 is ENHRY, CDR2 SYGVKD, per germline. Germline trimming cut 3 bases from V and 5 bases from J; bases unmatched to any gene: 5. Here the CDR3 reads CAISDMTSGHNEQFF. CDR3 nucleotide sequence: TGTGCCATCAGTGATATGACTAGCGGACACAATGAGCAGTTCTTC.

J is TRBJ1-4 and V is TRBV2, with TRBD1 as a possible D gene (5 bases). Germline V gene sequence: CDR1 SNHLY, CDR2 FYNNEI. Trimming left V 2 bases short and J 10 bases short, with 8 bases between. The CDR3 length is 12 residues. The CDR3 bases are TGTGCCAGCAGTGAAAATCAGGGAAAACTGTTTTTT. Translating it yields CASSENQGKLFF. Variable domain in full (rest from reference TRBV2 and TRBJ1-4): EPEVTQTPSHQVTQMGQEVILRCVPISNHLYFYWYRQILGQKVEFLVSFYNNEISEKSEIFDDQFSVERPDGSNFTLKIRSTKLEDSAMYFCASSENQGKLFFGSGTQLSVL.

This clonotype has a count of ten or more. The chain links TRBV20-1 to TRBJ2-1, with D perhaps TRBD2 (6 bases). The length of the CDR3 is 14 residues. Germline CDR1 and CDR2: DFQATT and SNEGSKA (reference sequence). V dropped 3 bases and J dropped 7 bases, with 16 bases sitting between them. DNA of the CDR3: TGCAGTGCTAGCCGGGACTTCCTAGAAAATGAGCAGTTCTTC. Protein sequence: CSASRDFLENEQFF.

This clonotype came up a few times. The chain employs TRBV7-2 and TRBJ1-3; D gene unclear. V shed 1 base and J shed 7 bases, with 11 bases lying between them. The CDR3 has 14 amino acids. The germline gives CDR1 SGHTA, CDR2 FQGNSA. The CDR3 nucleotides are TGTGCCAGCAGCTTAGGGCCGGGGAGGAACACCATATATTTT. Translation gives CASSLGPGRNTIYF.

This chain uses TRBV7-2 with TRBJ2-2, with 10 positions matching TRBD2. V trimming: 6 bases; J trimming: 1 base; junction bases outside the gene matches: 2. Germline CDR1 is SGHTA and CDR2 is FQGNSA. The CDR3 loop spans 15 amino acids. The CDR3 sequence: CASSPSGGNTGELFF. The CDR3 coding sequence is TGTGCCAGCAGTCCTAGCGGGGGGAACACCGGGGAGCTGTTTTTT. Based on the CDR3 plus reference TRBV7-2 and TRBJ2-2, the full variable domain is GAGVSQSPSNKVTEKGKDVELRCDPISGHTALYWYRQSLGQGLEFLIYFQGNSAPDKSGLPSDRFSAERTGGSVSTLTIQRTQQEDSAVYLCASSPSGGNTGELFFGEGSRLTVL.

A few counts support this clonotype. The chain combines TRBV10-3 with TRBJ2-1; 11 positions match TRBD2. The CDR3 runs 17 residues. V trimming: 4 bases; J trimming: 0 bases; junction bases outside the gene matches: 5. Germline V gene data show CDR1 as ENHRY and CDR2 as SYGVKD. The CDR3 here is CAISGSSGGSSYNEQFF. The CDR3 region has the DNA TGTGCCATCAGTGGTTCTAGCGGGGGGAGCTCCTACAATGAGCAGTTCTTC.

The CDR3 DNA sequence: TGCAGTGTAGAATTGGGGCGCACAGATACGCAGTATTTT. Protein sequence: CSVELGRTDTQYF. The chain combines TRBV20-1 with TRBJ2-3; TRBD1 is a possible D gene (5 bases). This CDR3 is built from 13 residues. Germline V gives CDR1 DFQATT, CDR2 SNEGSKA (reference sequence). V was trimmed by 7 bases and J by 1 base, leaving 12 bases between them.

The sample holds many counts of this clonotype. The chain combines TRBV30 with TRBJ1-4; D gene unclear. V lost 0 bases, J lost 4 bases, and 9 bases lay in between. The CDR3 covers 14 residues. Looked up from germline, CDR1 is GTSNPN and CDR2 is SVGIG (reference sequence). The CDR3 here is CAWSVAGFNEKLFF. The CDR3 DNA follows: TGTGCCTGGAGTGTAGCTGGGTTTAATGAAAAACTGTTTTTT.

This chain links TRBV11-3 with TRBJ2-5, with D possibly being TRBD1 or TRBD2 (5 bases each). Trimming took 7 bases from V and 5 from J, leaving 20 bases between them. Germline CDR1 and CDR2: SGHNT and YENEEA. This CDR3 has 15 residues. Written as DNA, the CDR3 is TGTGCCAGCATGAGGGGAACAGGAGTCAGGGAGACCCAGTACTTC. Its translation: CASMRGTGVRETQYF.

The rearrangement links TRBV12-3 or TRBV12-4 to TRBJ2-4; 8 bases align to TRBD1. The ends lost 4 bases at V and 6 bases at J; junction bases unmatched: 2. The CDR3 totals 13 residues. The CDR3 DNA sequence: TGTGCCAGCAGTTCCGGGACAGGAAACATTCAGTACTTC. As protein: CASSSGTGNIQYF.

There are a few counts of this clonotype. The chain carries TRBV7-9 and TRBJ2-1, with 8 bases fitting TRBD1. From germline, CDR1 is SEHNR and CDR2 FQNEAQ (reference sequence). The CDR3 totals 16 residues. V shed 5 bases, J shed 0 bases, and the junction held 6 bases outside the gene matches. CDR3 loop: CASSPGQGRSYNEQFF. The CDR3 DNA reads as TGTGCCAGCAGCCCTGGACAGGGCCGCTCCTACAATGAGCAGTTCTTC.

This clonotype was recorded many times. This sequence joins TRBV18 and TRBJ1-5, with 7 bases aligning to TRBD1. The CDR3 has 14 residues. With V trimmed by 2 bases and J by 6 bases, 4 bases remained unmatched. Germline CDR1 and CDR2: KGHSH and LQKENI. CDR3 bases: TGTGCCAGCTCACCATTACAGGGGAGTCAGCCCCAGCATTTT. Protein: CASSPLQGSQPQHF.

In this sample, this clonotype turned up a few times. The gene calls are TRBV7-9 and TRBJ2-7; the D call may be TRBD1 or TRBD2 (5 bases each). This CDR3 is 15 amino acids long. The germline V gene has CDR1 SEHNR and CDR2 FQNEAQ (reference sequence). Trimming cost V 4 bases and J 0 bases, with 13 bases left between them. CDR3 nucleotide sequence: TGTGCCAGCAGCTCCTGGGACGGATTCTCCTACGAGCAGTACTTC. The encoded protein is CASSSWDGFSYEQYF.

This clonotype showed up many times. The V gene is TRBV12-5, the J gene TRBJ1-4; D unclear. Trimming shortened V by 2 bases and J by 0 bases, and 7 bases separated the two germline ends. The CDR3 spans 15 residues. CDR1 is LGHNT, CDR2 FRNRAP, per germline. The CDR3 loop is CASGLFVSTNEKLFF. The CDR3 DNA reads as TGTGCTAGTGGTTTGTTCGTGTCAACTAATGAAAAACTGTTTTTT.

This clonotype was counted between two and nine times. The chain is built from TRBV19 and TRBJ1-2; D is undetermined. The CDR3 sequence is 12 residues long. V lost 3 bases, J lost 8 bases, and 10 bases lay in between. The germline V gene has CDR1 LNHDA and CDR2 SQIVND (reference sequence). CDR3 DNA sequence: TGTGCCAGTAGTATCAGTCGTCGGGGCTACACCTTC. Its translation is CASSISRRGYTF.

This clonotype was counted at least ten times. This chain connects TRBV7-8 to TRBJ2-2; TRBD2 matches 9 bases. This CDR3 is built from 17 residues. CDR1 SGHVS and CDR2 FQNEAQ come from the germline V gene. Trimming took 7 bases from V and 7 from J; bases not matched to a gene: 16. The CDR3 reads CASINNLAGTTIGELFF. The DNA for the CDR3 is TGTGCCAGCATCAACAATCTAGCGGGAACGACCATCGGGGAGCTGTTTTTT.

This clonotype was counted at least ten times. This chain joins TRBV14 and TRBJ2-7; no clear D. Germline CDR1 and CDR2: SGHDN and FVKESK. The V and J ends lost 6 bases and 2 bases respectively, with 20 bases between them. CDR3 length: 16 residues. This chain's CDR3 is CASSQREFRQAYEQYF. CDR3 nucleotides: TGTGCCAGCAGTCAAAGAGAGTTTCGGCAGGCCTACGAGCAGTACTTC. Looking up the rest from reference TRBV14 and TRBJ2-7 gives the full variable domain: EAGVTQFPSHSVIEKGQTVTLRCDPISGHDNLYWYRRVMGKEIKFLLHFVKESKQDESGMPNNRFLAERTGGTYSTLKVQPAELEDSGVYFCASSQREFRQAYEQYFGPGTRLTVT.

The chain carries TRBV3-1 and TRBJ2-1, with TRBD2 as a possible D gene (5 bases). Trimming removed 1 base at V and 7 bases at J, with 14 bases between. The germline CDR1 and CDR2 sequences are LGHDT and YNNKEL (reference sequence). This CDR3 contains 15 residues. This CDR3 is CASSQGTQAVNEQFF. The CDR3 bases are TGTGCCAGCAGCCAAGGGACTCAGGCGGTTAATGAGCAGTTCTTC.

This clonotype has just a few counts. Sequence at one end of the junction differs from germline and may be a read error. The CDR3 DNA follows: TGTGCCAGTAGTATTCTCACGGGCACCCTCCACTTC. Translation: CASSILTGTLHF. The chain has TRBV19 and TRBJ2-4; no clear D. This CDR3 is 12 amino acids long. Germline V gene lookup returns CDR1 LNHDA and CDR2 SQIVND (reference sequence).

V and J are TRBV7-6 and TRBJ2-3; D might be TRBD1 (6 bases). Trimming pared 4 bases from V and 6 bases from J, leaving 14 bases between. The CDR3 has 14 amino acids. Germline values: CDR1 SGHVS, CDR2 FNYEAQ. Here the CDR3 DNA reads TGTGCCAGCAGCTGGGGGCAAGTTGGGGATACGCAGTATTTT. Translating it yields CASSWGQVGDTQYF.

This chain uses TRBV7-4 with TRBJ2-7, with 9 nucleotides matching TRBD1. The V segment lost 2 bases and the J segment 5 bases; nucleotides outside the gene matches: 7. The CDR3 runs to 15 residues. CDR1 is SGHVT, CDR2 SQSDAQ, per germline. The CDR3 sequence: CASSLLGTGINEQYF. For the CDR3, the DNA is TGTGCCAGCAGCTTACTGGGGACAGGGATAAACGAGCAGTACTTC.

This chain links TRBV4-1 with TRBJ2-7; possibly TRBD2 for D (5 bases). This CDR3 contains 14 residues. V shed 0 bases and J shed 4 bases, with 10 bases lying between them. Germline V gene sequence: CDR1 MGHRA, CDR2 YSYEKL. The CDR3 bases are TGCGCCAGCAGCCAAGAAGGCGGGTGGTACGAGCAGTACTTC. Its protein is CASSQEGGWYEQYF.

This clonotype has ten or more counts. The chain is built from TRBV5-1 and TRBJ2-1; 7 bases are shared with TRBD2. Germline CDR1 and CDR2: SGHRS and YFSETQ. V shed 1 base and J 0 bases; nucleotides not matched to a gene: 4. CDR3 size: 16 residues. The CDR3 here is CASSLRLADSYNEQFF. CDR3 sequence (DNA): TGCGCCAGCAGCTTGCGTCTAGCGGACTCCTACAATGAGCAGTTCTTC.